The 25 T cell receptor beta chains presented below share a single source sample, sequenced in a study of immune cell composition in non-small cell lung cancer. TCRdb's copy holds only in-frame clones and misses some; the assay was immunoSEQ multiplex PCR. The sample lists 7,200 or so clones, approximately 61% occurring once. Normal lung was sampled as far from the tumour as possible, at least 3 cm. The sample was non-adjacent lung tissue. The origin of the receptors is a human donor with non-small cell lung cancer.

This chain uses TRBV6-1 with TRBJ1-2; the match to TRBD1 covers 10 bases. Germline V gene lookup returns CDR1 MNHNS and CDR2 SASEGT. J gave up 8 bases and V 4 bases, and 13 bases lay outside the gene matches. The CDR3 sequence is 16 residues long. CDR3 sequence (DNA): TGTGCCAGCAGTGGACCCATCGGACAGGGGGGCAGGGGCTACACCTTC. Encoded protein: CASSGPIGQGGRGYTF.

This chain uses TRBV28 with TRBJ2-1; 8 positions match TRBD2. CDR3 length equals 16 residues. CDR1 is MDHEN and CDR2 is SYDVKM in the germline V gene. Germline trimming cut 5 bases from V and 6 bases from J; bases unmatched to any gene: 12. The chain's CDR3 is CASSRRGGSGGNEQFF. The CDR3 DNA reads as TGTGCCAGCAGTAGACGGGGGGGGTCGGGTGGCAATGAGCAGTTCTTC.

This chain's CDR3 is CASSRVPSGDTQYF. In DNA, the CDR3 is TGTGCCAGCAGCCGCGTCCCCTCGGGAGATACGCAGTATTTT. This sequence joins TRBV7-6 and TRBJ2-3, with D unresolved. The CDR3 runs 14 residues. The V end lost 5 bases, the J end lost 5 bases, and 14 bases lay between the germline ends. Germline V CDR1 and CDR2: SGHVS, FNYEAQ.

V gene TRBV5-1 combines with J gene TRBJ1-1; 10 nucleotides agree with TRBD1. After removal of 4 bases from V and 6 bases from J, the junction contained 12 bases not matched to a gene. CDR3 length equals 16 residues. Germline-derived CDR1 and CDR2 are SGHRS and YFSETQ. Here the CDR3 DNA reads TGCGCCAGCAGCACTCCTGACAGGGGGCGATCAGCTGAAGCTTTCTTT. This sequence encodes CASSTPDRGRSAEAFF.

By sample share, this clone is medium-sized (0.01 to 0.1%). This chain connects TRBV28 to TRBJ1-6; possible D gene TRBD1, 5 bases. V gave up 6 bases and J gave up 5 bases, with 11 bases separating them. The CDR3 is 14 residues long. Germline V gene sequence: CDR1 MDHEN, CDR2 SYDVKM. The CDR3 loop reads CASSRVEHNSPLHF. CDR3 sequence (DNA): TGTGCCAGCAGCAGGGTGGAACATAATTCACCCCTCCACTTT.

The chain links TRBV21-1 to TRBJ2-1; the table gives TRBD2 as D, unverified against the DNA. TRBV21-1 counts as a pseudogene. The CDR3 covers 14 residues. The CDR3 DNA reads TGTGCCAGCAGCAAAATAAGGGAGAACAATGAGCAGTTCTTC. Protein sequence: CASSKIRENNEQFF.

The chain employs TRBV21-1 and TRBJ1-2. TRBV21-1 is annotated as a pseudogene. The CDR3 extends over 13 amino acids. CDR3 sequence reads: CASSREGGNGYTF. The DNA for the CDR3 is TGTGCCAGCAGCAGAGAAGGAGGGAATGGCTACACCTTC.

The chain recombines TRBV6-6 with TRBJ2-1, with TRBD2 as a possible D gene (6 bases). There are 12 residues in the CDR3. Trimming took off 10 bases at V and 5 bases at J, with 12 bases between the two ends. Germline V CDR1 and CDR2: MNHNY, SVGAGI (reference sequence). The CDR3 spells CATKAGHNEQFF. For the CDR3, the DNA is TGTGCCACCAAAGCGGGCCACAATGAGCAGTTCTTC.

This clone is judged medium-sized. J is TRBJ2-7 and V is TRBV6-5; the D gene is possibly TRBD1 (5 bases). This CDR3 spans 15 amino acids. Per the germline V gene, CDR1 is MNHEY and CDR2 is SVGAGI. The V end was cut by 0 bases, the J end by 4 bases, with 13 bases between. The CDR3 DNA reads TGTGCCAGCAGTTACTCGCAGGGTGAAGTTTACGAGCAGTACTTC. Protein product: CASSYSQGEVYEQYF.

This chain connects TRBV18 to TRBJ2-3; 7 nucleotides align to TRBD1. V shed 3 bases and J 0 bases; nucleotides not matched to a gene: 3. The germline gives CDR1 KGHSH, CDR2 LQKENI. The CDR3 has 15 residues. CDR3 protein: CASSPRTGSTDTQYF. CDR3 in DNA: TGTGCCAGCTCACCTCGGACAGGCAGCACAGATACGCAGTATTTT.

CDR3 in DNA: TGTGCCAGCAGCTCGGGAGGGGTCTCCAATCAGCCCCAGCATTTT. This codes for CASSSGGVSNQPQHF. V and J are TRBV5-4 and TRBJ1-5; possibly TRBD1 for D (5 bases). Germline CDR1 and CDR2: SGHNT and YYREEE (reference sequence). CDR3 size: 15 residues. V shed 3 bases and J shed 3 bases, with 13 bases lying between them.

The chain uses TRBV6-6 and TRBJ2-7, with 10 bases fitting TRBD2. Looked up from germline, CDR1 is MNHNY and CDR2 is SVGAGI (reference sequence). This CDR3 has 16 amino acids. Trimming removed 4 bases from V and 0 bases from J; junction bases left unmatched: 6. In DNA, the CDR3 is TGTGCCAGCAGTTCCATCACTAGCGGGATCTCCTACGAGCAGTACTTC. As protein: CASSSITSGISYEQYF.

This clone was detected a few times. V gene TRBV9 combines with J gene TRBJ1-1; 7 bases are shared with TRBD1. Losses at the gene ends were 0 bases for V and 7 bases for J; bases not matched to a gene: 6. CDR1 is SGDLS and CDR2 is YYNGEE in the germline V gene. The CDR3 length is 14 residues. The CDR3 reads CASSVEGARGEAFF. The CDR3 DNA is TGTGCCAGCAGCGTAGAGGGGGCGCGAGGTGAAGCTTTCTTT. Together with reference TRBV9 and TRBJ1-1, the CDR3 gives the full variable domain: DSGVTQTPKHLITATGQRVTLRCSPRSGDLSVYWYQQSLDQGLQFLIQYYNGEERAKGNILERFSAQQFPDLHSELNLSSLELGDSALYFCASSVEGARGEAFFGQGTRLTVV.

The chain employs TRBV6-5 and TRBJ2-1; D not certain. This CDR3 is 12 amino acids long. V gave up 5 bases and J gave up 9 bases, with 11 bases separating them. Germline values: CDR1 MNHEY, CDR2 SVGAGI. The CDR3 DNA reads TGTGCCAGCAGTGAACCCCCAGGTGAGCAGTTCTTC. This translates into CASSEPPGEQFF.

The chain employs TRBV28 and TRBJ2-7; D unresolved. This CDR3 spans 11 amino acids. Germline values: CDR1 MDHEN, CDR2 SYDVKM. The V gene lost 3 bases and the J gene lost 2 bases, with 2 bases spanning the gap. CDR3 bases: TGTGCCAGCAGTTTCACCTACGAGCAGTACTTC. Its protein product is CASSFTYEQYF.

The chain is built from TRBV9 and TRBJ2-7; unclear D gene. The CDR3 has 17 residues. Germline CDR1 and CDR2: SGDLS and YYNGEE. V dropped 0 bases and J dropped 0 bases, with 16 bases sitting between them. The CDR3 here is CASSVGPNSYPSYEQYF. The CDR3 DNA is TGTGCCAGCAGCGTAGGGCCTAACAGTTACCCCTCCTACGAGCAGTACTTC.

This chain's CDR3 is CASSALGGGADVTQYF. The CDR3 DNA reads TGTGCCAGCAGCGCCTTGGGGGGAGGGGCGGATGTGACCCAGTACTTC. This chain connects TRBV7-9 to TRBJ2-5; 7 bases are a match to TRBD2. Trimming removed 5 bases from V and 7 bases from J; junction bases left unmatched: 16. Germline V gives CDR1 SEHNR, CDR2 FQNEAQ (reference sequence). The CDR3 covers 16 residues.

A few counts support this clone. The chain recombines TRBV6-1 with TRBJ1-2; D is ambiguous. The CDR3 covers 13 residues. CDR1 MNHNS and CDR2 SASEGT come from the germline V gene. Trimming cost V 3 bases and J 0 bases, with 5 bases left between them. CDR3 nucleotides: TGTGCCAGCAGTGACTCCTCTAACTATGGCTACACCTTC. It is translated as CASSDSSNYGYTF.

This clone was seen a few times. J is TRBJ1-6 and V is TRBV5-1; 8 nucleotides align to TRBD1. Per the germline V gene, CDR1 is SGHRS and CDR2 is YFSETQ. This CDR3 region has 15 residues. The trim removed 5 bases at V and 4 bases at J, leaving 5 bases unmatched. CDR3 in amino acids: CASRSGQGYNSPLHF. The DNA for the CDR3 is TGCGCCAGCAGATCCGGACAGGGTTATAATTCACCCCTCCACTTT.

This clone was counted once. This sequence joins TRBV5-1 and TRBJ1-1; tentatively, D is TRBD1 (5 bases). Germline lookup yields CDR1 SGHRS and CDR2 YFSETQ. The CDR3 sequence is 15 residues long. Deletions cut 0 bases from V and 0 bases from J, with 9 bases between. CDR3 sequence (DNA): TGCGCCAGCAGCTTGGCCGTGGACATGAACACTGAAGCTTTCTTT. It specifies CASSLAVDMNTEAFF.

The rearrangement joins TRBV28 to TRBJ2-7, with D possibly being TRBD2 (5 bases). CDR1 and CDR2 from the germline V gene are MDHEN and SYDVKM. V lost 2 bases and J lost 1, with 6 bases in between. CDR3 size: 13 residues. CDR3 sequence (DNA): TGTGCCAGCAGTTTAACGGGGTCCTACGAGCAGTACTTC. Translating gives CASSLTGSYEQYF.

The J gene is TRBJ2-1, the V gene TRBV9; D is possibly TRBD2 (6 bases). CDR3 length: 18 residues. The germline CDR1 and CDR2 sequences are SGDLS and YYNGEE. The germline V and J ends were trimmed by 4 bases and 5 bases, with 25 bases remaining between them. Here the CDR3 reads CASSSLPAAGLANNEQFF. DNA for the CDR3: TGTGCCAGCAGCTCACTCCCCGCCGCGGGGCTAGCAAACAATGAGCAGTTCTTC.

The CDR3 region has the DNA TGTGCCAGCAGCGAGGATCGGGGTAACTATGGCTACACCTTC. Its protein product is CASSEDRGNYGYTF. The J gene is TRBJ1-2, the V gene TRBV6-6; no clear D. CDR1 is MNHNY, CDR2 SVGAGI, per germline (reference sequence). CDR3 length equals 14 residues. V lost 6 bases and J 1 base, leaving 12 bases between the germline ends.

This clone is medium-sized (0.01 to 0.1%). The V and J genes are TRBV7-3 and TRBJ2-3; D might be TRBD1 (6 bases). The CDR3 length is 15 residues. V lost 0 bases, J lost 0 bases, and 7 bases lay in between. From germline, CDR1 is SGHTA and CDR2 FQGTGA. The CDR3 coding sequence is TGTGCCAGCAGCTTAACAGGGGGTAGCACAGATACGCAGTATTTT. It translates to CASSLTGGSTDTQYF.

This chain connects TRBV9 to TRBJ2-3; D possibly corresponds to TRBD1 (5 bases). Germline V gene sequence: CDR1 SGDLS, CDR2 YYNGEE. V lost 0 bases and J 0 bases, leaving 8 bases between the germline ends. The CDR3 is 15 amino acids. This chain's CDR3 is CASSVEAGSTDTQYF. CDR3 sequence (DNA): TGTGCCAGCAGCGTAGAGGCAGGGAGCACAGATACGCAGTATTTT.